The subject of this entry is one T cell receptor (beta chain). This receptor's antigen is unknown. No clone much larger than this one lies a single base away; base qualities are absent. The data originate from a study of OX40 agonist ivuxolimab in advanced cancers. Describing the broader study: The costimulatory receptor OX40 (CD134) was targeted by ivuxolimab, a fully human IgG2 agonistic monoclonal antibody. The paper describes the monotherapy dose-escalation part (N ≈ 51 patients) of the phase I trial of ivuxolimab. Intravenous ivuxolimab was administered to patients every 2 weeks at six dose levels: 0.01, 0.1, 0.3, 1.5, 3 and 10 mg/kg. Patients were allowed to have had prior anti-PD-1, anti-PD-L1 or anti-CTLA-4 therapy, and roughly 40% of the dose-escalation patients had been treated with checkpoint inhibitors. Of the roughly 50 dose-escalation patients, hepatocellular carcinoma was present in approximately 20, melanoma in roughly 15, renal cell carcinoma in 9 and head and neck cancer in 9. A male proportion of about 79% and a mean age of 60 years, ranging from about 20 to 80, were recorded for the dose-escalation cohort. Three dose-escalation patients achieved partial responses, one with hepatocellular carcinoma and two with cutaneous melanoma. Peripheral TCRbeta sequencing was intended to test whether TCR sequence diversity was altered and clonal T-cell expansion was caused by ivuxolimab.

Genomic DNA was extracted from sorted cells for sequencing of the TCRbeta CDR3 region. The immunoSEQ Assay was used to sequence the TCRbeta CDR3 regions. Sourced from immuneACCESS, this table was stored by TCRdb with only in-frame sequences that have V and J called. A share of the clones is absent; for the studies checked, an unresolved V gene accounts for under half, and the remainder has no known explanation. This sample comprises around 12,000 clones, approximately 80% of them detected only once. The ten largest clones add up to over 35% of the sample. The study at large found these results: Clonal expansion of both CD4+ and CD8+ blood T cells was observed from baseline to week 6 at doses 0.1 to 3.0 mg/kg. Antigen specificity was not determined for the clonally expanded peripheral T cells. Low levels of normalized T-cell clonal expansion were also seen in some nonresponding patients. After ivuxolimab, expanded clones were on average more numerous among CD8+ T cells than among CD4+ T cells. In the 0.1-3.0 mg/kg groups, partial responders had among the lowest normalized peripheral clonal expansion, particularly in CD8+ T cells.

The trial excluded patients who had a history of autoimmune disease or who were on systemic immunosuppression. Peripheral blood for TCR sequencing was collected from all dose cohorts at baseline, on cycle 4 day 1, and on cycle 7 day 1. The samples were drawn from a first-in-human, open-label, multicenter phase I dose-escalation trial of ivuxolimab. Adults with locally advanced or metastatic head and neck squamous cell, hepatocellular, melanoma or renal cell carcinoma were enrolled in the trial. Before TCR sequencing, CD4+ and CD8+ T cells were separately sorted from peripheral blood. CDR1 and CDR2 are drawn from the germline V gene: SGHVS, FQNEAQ. Reading from cysteine to phenylalanine, the CDR3 counts 17 amino acids. Only the CDR3 portion is preserved as DNA: 51 bases, with reading frame beginning at the first base. Deletion took 1 base off V and 1 base off J, with a span of 11 bases between the germline ends.

The receptor chain draws on TRBV7-8 and TRBJ1-6; the D gene lacks a confident call. The receptor's source is an adult with an advanced solid tumor such as melanoma, head and neck, liver or kidney cancer. This specimen was CD4+ or CD8+ T cells sorted from blood, taken in a trial of the OX40 agonist ivuxolimab. The CDR3 in this case is CASSLGDTKSYNSPLHF. The nucleotides read TGTGCCAGCAGCTTAGGGGATACCAAATCCTATAATTCACCCCTCCACTTT.